A selection of T cell receptor beta chains follows, all from one sample in a study of identical twins. TCRdb reanalysed the 5' RACE reads using MiXCR and keeps one entry per CDR3 protein. The table includes approximately 220,000 distinct CDR3 sequences, 6.5% to 8.5% detected once. This same sample was also part of a study on yellow fever vaccine responses in identical twins.

The sample taken for sequencing was memory (CD45RO+) T cells sorted from blood. These receptor sequences come from a woman younger than 30 in good health. The CDR3 runs from the conserved cysteine through the conserved F or W. A D gene is named only where the DNA matches it firmly. Part of the rows lack a size; the others show once, few, many or a class for expanded clones.

J,size,V,D,CDR3,DNA
TRBJ2-3,few,TRBV5-1,TRBD2,CASNDQAGGPSDTQYF,TGCGCCAGCAACGACCAAGCGGGAGGGCCCTCGGATACGCAGTATTTT
TRBJ1-2,few,TRBV3-1,-,CASSRGDANYGYTF,TGTGCCAGCAGCCGGGGAGACGCTAACTATGGCTACACCTTC
TRBJ1-6,-,TRBV7-9,TRBD1,CASSPGTGDNSPLHF,TGTGCCAGCAGCCCTGGGACAGGAGATAATTCACCCCTCCACTTT
TRBJ2-1,many,TRBV29-1,TRBD2,CSVRGLFGYNEQFF,TGCAGCGTTAGGGGACTATTTGGATACAATGAGCAGTTCTTC
TRBJ2-7,few,TRBV7-2,-,CASSLGASAPVLREQYF,TGTGCCAGCAGCTTAGGGGCTAGCGCTCCCGTCTTGAGAGAGCAGTACTTC
TRBJ2-1,-,TRBV20-1,-,CSARDGQQHNEQFF,TGCAGTGCTAGAGATGGCCAGCAGCACAATGAGCAGTTCTTC
TRBJ2-1,few,TRBV7-2,-,CASTPQRNEQFF,TGTGCCAGCACCCCCCAAAGGAATGAGCAGTTCTTC
TRBJ2-3,many,TRBV5-6,-,CASSLGLTPTDTQYF,TGTGCCAGCAGCTTGGGGCTCACCCCCACAGATACGCAGTATTTT
TRBJ1-5,few,TRBV28,-,CASSPLTRAQHF,TGTGCCAGCAGTCCCCTAACGAGGGCCCAGCATTTT
TRBJ2-7,many,TRBV6-2/TRBV6-3,-,CASSYVTQEQYF,TGTGCCAGCAGTTACGTGACTCAGGAGCAGTACTTC
TRBJ2-5,-,TRBV15,TRBD1,CATSVGDRGRETQYF,TGTGCCACCAGTGTAGGAGACAGGGGTCGGGAGACCCAGTACTTC
TRBJ2-5,-,TRBV20-1,TRBD1,CSALGQGGYQETQYF,TGCAGTGCCCTGGGACAGGGGGGGTACCAAGAGACCCAGTACTTC
TRBJ2-7,-,TRBV18,-,CASSLKTTGTHYEQYF,TGTGCCAGCTCACTGAAGACTACCGGGACCCACTACGAGCAGTACTTC
TRBJ1-2,few,TRBV3-1,-,CASSQVLGSYTF,TGTGCCAGCAGCCAAGTTCTGGGTTCTTACACCTTC
TRBJ1-1,many,TRBV6-4,-,CASSVSENTEAFF,TGTGCCAGCAGTGTGTCGGAGAACACTGAAGCTTTCTTT
TRBJ2-1,many,TRBV7-2,TRBD1,CASSKQGGSYNEQFF,TGTGCCAGCAGTAAACAGGGGGGCTCCTACAATGAGCAGTTCTTC
TRBJ1-3,few,TRBV5-1,-,CASSHSGNTIYF,TGCGCCAGCAGCCACTCTGGAAACACCATATATTTT
TRBJ2-3,many,TRBV29-1,-,CSVSPFTDTQYF,TGCAGCGTTTCGCCGTTCACAGATACGCAGTATTTT
TRBJ2-1,many,TRBV5-1,-,CASSLDPPGRRFF,TGCGCCAGCAGCTTGGACCCCCCGGGACGGAGGTTCTTC
TRBJ2-1,few,TRBV19,TRBD1,CASKGQNDNEQFF,TGTGCCAGCAAGGGACAGAATGATAATGAGCAGTTCTTC
TRBJ2-2,-,TRBV19,-,CASSMVGKGTGELFF,TGTGCCAGTAGTATGGTGGGGAAGGGCACCGGGGAGCTGTTTTTT
TRBJ1-5,many,TRBV7-3,-,CASSPTGPNQPQHF,TGTGCCAGCAGCCCCACAGGGCCCAATCAGCCCCAGCATTTT
TRBJ1-3,few,TRBV28,-,CASSPSGSAGNTIYF,TGTGCCAGCAGCCCCAGCGGGTCAGCAGGAAACACCATATATTTT
TRBJ2-3,few,TRBV5-5,-,CASSHMQGQGPDTQYF,TGTGCCAGCAGCCATATGCAGGGCCAGGGTCCAGATACGCAGTATTTT
TRBJ2-1,few,TRBV6-5,TRBD1,CASSSWTGFDLDEQFF,TGTGCCAGCAGTTCTTGGACAGGCTTCGACCTGGATGAGCAGTTCTTC
TRBJ2-7,many,TRBV7-2,-,CASRSQAGRNSYEQYF,TGTGCCAGCAGAAGTCAGGCTGGTCGGAACTCGTACGAGCAGTACTTC
TRBJ2-2,few,TRBV7-2,TRBD1,CASSFRQGASGELFF,TGTGCCAGCAGCTTCCGACAGGGGGCGTCCGGGGAGCTGTTTTTT
TRBJ1-5,-,TRBV28,TRBD1,CASSGGQGNFQPQHF,TGTGCCAGCAGTGGGGGACAGGGAAATTTTCAGCCCCAGCATTTT
TRBJ2-3,-,TRBV7-2,TRBD1,CASSFRGRATDTQYF,TGTGCCAGCAGCTTTAGGGGGCGCGCCACAGATACGCAGTATTTT
TRBJ2-3,few,TRBV25-1,TRBD2,CASSVFPGLEATDTQYF,TGTGCCAGCAGTGTATTCCCGGGACTAGAGGCCACAGATACGCAGTATTTT
TRBJ2-3,once,TRBV18,-,CASSRESTDTQYF,TGTGCCAGCTCCCGCGAGAGCACAGATACGCAGTATTTT
TRBJ2-3,few,TRBV5-1,-,CASSFLTGSGDTQYF,TGCGCCAGCAGCTTCCTGACGGGGAGCGGGGATACGCAGTATTTT
TRBJ1-2,few,TRBV29-1,-,CSVEGGTYGYTF,TGCAGCGTTGAGGGGGGGACATATGGCTACACCTTC